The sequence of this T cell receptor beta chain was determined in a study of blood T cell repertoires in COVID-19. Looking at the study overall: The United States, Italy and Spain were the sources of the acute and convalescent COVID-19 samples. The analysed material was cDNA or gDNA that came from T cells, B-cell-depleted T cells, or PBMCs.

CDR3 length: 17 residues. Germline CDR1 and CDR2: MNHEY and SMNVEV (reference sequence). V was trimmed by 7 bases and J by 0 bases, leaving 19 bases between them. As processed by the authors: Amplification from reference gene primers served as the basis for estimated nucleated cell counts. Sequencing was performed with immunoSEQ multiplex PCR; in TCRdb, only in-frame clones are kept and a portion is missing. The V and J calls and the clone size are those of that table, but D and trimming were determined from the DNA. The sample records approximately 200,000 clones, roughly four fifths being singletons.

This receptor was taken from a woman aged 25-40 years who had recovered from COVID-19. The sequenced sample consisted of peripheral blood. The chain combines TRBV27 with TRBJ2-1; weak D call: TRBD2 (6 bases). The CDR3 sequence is CASMVERVALSYNEQFF. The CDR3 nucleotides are TGTGCCAGCATGGTTGAGCGGGTGGCCCTCTCCTACAATGAGCAGTTCTTC.